The clone carrying this TCR beta chain was recorded once. The data are from a study of T cells in narcolepsy. Study at large: Healthy controls were enrolled alongside patients with narcolepsy type 1 or type 2.

Germline CDR1 GTSNPN, CDR2 SVGIG (reference sequence). CDR3 length: 16 residues. The germline V and J ends were trimmed by 0 bases and 11 bases, with 20 bases remaining between them. Produced via immunoSEQ multiplex PCR; TCRdb's table is partial and in-frame only. The repertoire holds some 30,000 clones, with more than 75% as singletons. J is TRBJ1-6 and V is TRBV30; D is unresolved. The sequenced material came from memory (CD45RA-) CD4+ T cells from blood. This receptor was taken from a human donor in good health. In DNA form, the CDR3 reads TGTGCCTGGAGTGTGCCCCTTACCCCCCAATTCGCACCCCTCCACTTT. Protein sequence: CAWSVPLTPQFAPLHF.